The next 13 T cell receptor beta chains were all read from a single sample in a study of T cells in localized non-small cell lung cancer. Data came from immunoSEQ multiplex PCR; TCRdb stores just in-frame clones and leaves some out. The repertoire holds around 25,000 clones, about 92% seen once, with roughly 15% in the top ten. The input for sequencing was peripheral blood, taken before any cancer treatment. All receptors come from a man between 35 and 75 years old with stage III squamous cell lung carcinoma.

The CDR3 region is CASSVDVGGSGGNTIYF. The CDR3 DNA is TGTGCCAGCAGCGTAGATGTGGGAGGGTCTGGAGGAAACACCATATATTTT. The chain is built from TRBV9 and TRBJ1-3; D ambiguous. CDR1 SGDLS and CDR2 YYNGEE come from the germline V gene. The CDR3 consists of 17 residues. V gave up 0 bases and J gave up 4 bases, with 17 bases separating them.

This chain connects TRBV9 to TRBJ2-5, with unresolved D. The length of the CDR3 is 15 residues. Trimming pared 4 bases from V and 1 base from J, leaving 14 bases between. CDR1 is SGDLS and CDR2 is YYNGEE in the germline V gene. CDR3: CASSSGHQLQETQYF. DNA of the CDR3: TGTGCCAGCAGCTCCGGGCACCAGCTCCAAGAGACCCAGTACTTC.

This clone was picked up one time. The chain joins TRBV5-4 to TRBJ2-7; tentatively, D is TRBD1 or TRBD2 (5 bases each). CDR1 and CDR2 from the germline V gene are SGHNT and YYREEE (reference sequence). There are 15 residues in the CDR3. Trimming left V 3 bases short and J 2 bases short, with 15 bases between. Here the CDR3 DNA reads TGTGCCAGCAGCTCTGGGTGGGACGTAGCCTACGAGCAGTACTTC. Its translation is CASSSGWDVAYEQYF.

In nucleotides, the CDR3 is TGTGCCAGTAGCGACAGGGGGCAAACCGGGGAGCTGTTTTTT. This sequence encodes CASSDRGQTGELFF. The chain has TRBV19 and TRBJ2-2; 10 nucleotides match TRBD1. Germline CDR1 reads LNHDA; CDR2 reads SQIVND (reference sequence). V was clipped by 6 bases and J by 5 bases; unmatched bases: 3. The CDR3 loop spans 14 amino acids.

The gene calls are TRBV5-6 and TRBJ1-1; 9 bases map to TRBD1. The germline V gene encodes CDR1 SGHDT and CDR2 YYEEEE. The ends lost 2 bases at V and 3 bases at J; junction bases unmatched: 5. The CDR3 length is 15 residues. The CDR3 nucleotides read TGTGCCAGCAGCTTCTACAGGGGGCAGGACACTGAAGCTTTCTTT. Protein: CASSFYRGQDTEAFF.

V gene TRBV7-2 combines with J gene TRBJ2-7; D call uncertain. The CDR3 is 13 residues long. The germline gives CDR1 SGHTA, CDR2 FQGNSA. Trimming removed 5 bases from V and 0 bases from J, with 8 bases in between. The CDR3 DNA follows: TGTGCCAGCAGCCCACCATCCTCCTACGAGCAGTACTTC. This encodes CASSPPSSYEQYF.

V and J are TRBV19 and TRBJ1-1; perhaps TRBD1 as D (5 bases). The CDR3 consists of 15 residues. The V end lost 9 bases, the J end lost 5 bases, and 22 bases lay between the germline ends. Germline-derived CDR1 and CDR2 are LNHDA and SQIVND (reference sequence). The CDR3 DNA reads as TGTGCCAGCGTGGGGGTCTGGGGCGCAGGAACTGAAGCTTTCTTT. This translates into CASVGVWGAGTEAFF. Variable domain in full (rest from reference TRBV19 and TRBJ1-1): DGGITQSPKYLFRKEGQNVTLSCEQNLNHDAMYWYRQDPGQGLRLIYYSQIVNDFQKGDIAEGYSVSREKKESFPLTVTSAQKNPTAFYLCASVGVWGAGTEAFFGQGTRLTVV.

The chain uses TRBV5-1 and TRBJ2-7; D remains unclear. The CDR3 is 13 amino acids. Trimming left V 1 base short and J 5 bases short, with 10 bases between. Germline V gene lookup returns CDR1 SGHRS and CDR2 YFSETQ. The CDR3 reads CASSLLPPDEQYF. The DNA of the CDR3 is TGCGCCAGCAGCTTGTTGCCTCCTGACGAGCAGTACTTC.

The chain employs TRBV7-2 and TRBJ2-7; D is possibly TRBD2 (6 bases). Germline CDR1 reads SGHTA; CDR2 reads FQGNSA. The CDR3 spans 17 residues. Trimming removed 5 bases at V and 4 bases at J, with 24 bases between. This CDR3 reads CASSPSGWGVSIYEQYF. CDR3 nucleotide sequence: TGTGCCAGCAGCCCCTCCGGGTGGGGGGTGAGCATTTACGAGCAGTACTTC. Variable domain in full (rest from reference TRBV7-2 and TRBJ2-7): GAGVSQSPSNKVTEKGKDVELRCDPISGHTALYWYRQSLGQGLEFLIYFQGNSAPDKSGLPSDRFSAERTGGSVSTLTIQRTQQEDSAVYLCASSPSGWGVSIYEQYFGPGTRLTVT.

The chain links TRBV11-3 to TRBJ1-2; the D is unclear. The length of the CDR3 is 13 residues. V lost 0 bases and J 8 bases, leaving 10 bases between the germline ends. The germline gives CDR1 SGHNT, CDR2 YENEEA. Here the CDR3 reads CASSLDAPRGYTF. CDR3 sequence (DNA): TGTGCCAGCAGCTTAGACGCCCCGAGGGGCTACACCTTC.

This rearrangement joins TRBV7-2 to TRBJ2-5; the D gene could be TRBD1 or TRBD2 (5 bases each). V lost 0 bases and J 8 bases, leaving 16 bases between the germline ends. The CDR3 consists of 15 residues. The germline V gene has CDR1 SGHTA and CDR2 FQGNSA. The CDR3 DNA reads TGTGCCAGCAGCTTAGCTGGTGGCCCCGGGGACACCCAGTACTTC. It is translated as CASSLAGGPGDTQYF.

The chain carries TRBV5-4 and TRBJ2-1; 7 bases are shared with TRBD2. The V and J ends lost 0 bases and 8 bases, in that order; junction bases with no gene match: 8. Germline V gives CDR1 SGHNT, CDR2 YYREEE (reference sequence). This CDR3 has 15 residues. The CDR3 DNA follows: TGTGCCAGCAGCTTGGGGCGGGAGCCCCCCCATGAGCAGTTCTTC. Its protein is CASSLGREPPHEQFF. The complete variable domain, with remaining parts taken from reference TRBV5-4 and TRBJ2-1, reads ETGVTQSPTHLIKTRGQQVTLRCSSQSGHNTVSWYQQALGQGPQFIFQYYREEENGRGNFPPRFSGLQFPNYSSELNVNALELDDSALYLCASSLGREPPHEQFFGPGTRLTVL.

The genes are TRBV4-2 and TRBJ1-5; possible D gene TRBD1, 5 bases. The V gene lost 4 bases and the J gene lost 7 bases, with 14 bases spanning the gap. The CDR3 loop spans 14 amino acids. CDR1 LGHNA and CDR2 YNFKEQ come from the germline V gene. In nucleotides, the CDR3 is TGTGCCAGCAGCCCAGGCAGGGAGGCCCAGCCCCAGCATTTT. This translates into CASSPGREAQPQHF.